These T cell receptor beta chains were read from a single sample in a study of cytomegalovirus exposure and HLA in healthy donors. Sequencing was performed with immunoSEQ multiplex PCR; in TCRdb, only in-frame clones are kept and a portion is missing. The table lists some 67,000 clones. Material for sequencing was PBMCs. All receptors derive from a woman aged 25 to 39 in good health and CMV-seronegative. CDR3s include the opening cysteine and the closing phenylalanine or tryptophan. The D gene is left open where the match is weak.

TRBV5-1,TRBJ2-1,NA,CASSYSGTDEQFF,TGCGCCAGCAGCTACTCCGGGACTGACGAGCAGTTCTTC
TRBV7-2,TRBJ2-2,NA,CASSTHSGELFF,TGTGCCAGCAGCACACATTCCGGGGAGCTGTTTTTT
TRBV18,TRBJ1-5,TRBD1,CASSPGQGQVEPQHF,TGTGCCAGCTCACCGGGACAGGGTCAGGTGGAGCCCCAGCATTTT
TRBV9,TRBJ1-1,TRBD1,CASSRTGAGTEAFF,TGTGCCAGCAGCCGGACAGGGGCTGGCACTGAAGCTTTCTTT
TRBV7-9,TRBJ1-3,NA,CASSGQFSGNTIYF,TGTGCCAGCAGCGGTCAGTTCTCTGGAAACACCATATATTTT
TRBV19,TRBJ1-3,NA,CASSIRGSGNTIYF,TGTGCCAGTAGTATAAGGGGCTCTGGAAACACCATATATTTT
TRBV6-1,TRBJ2-2,TRBD1,CASSDTGTGKMFF,TGTGCCAGCAGTGACACCGGGACAGGGAAGATGTTTTTT
TRBV27,TRBJ1-2,NA,CASSATTGFFYGYTF,TGTGCCAGCAGTGCGACAACAGGGTTCTTCTATGGCTACACCTTC
TRBV5-1,TRBJ1-1,TRBD1,CASSYTGTGRNTEAFF,TGCGCCAGCAGCTATACCGGGACAGGGAGGAACACTGAAGCTTTCTTT
TRBV9,TRBJ2-2,TRBD2,CASSQGGGSTGELFF,TGTGCCAGCAGCCAGGGCGGGGGGAGCACCGGGGAGCTGTTTTTT
TRBV27,TRBJ1-1,TRBD1,CASSPLTGGDTEAFF,TGTGCCAGCAGTCCCTTGACAGGGGGGGACACTGAAGCTTTCTTT
TRBV4-2,TRBJ1-2,NA,CASSQDLQYYGYTF,TGTGCCAGCAGCCAAGATTTACAGTACTATGGCTACACCTTC
TRBV19,TRBJ2-1,NA,CASSMDGGTPYNEQFF,TGTGCCAGTAGTATGGATGGAGGGACCCCTTACAATGAGCAGTTCTTC
TRBV7-8,TRBJ2-7,TRBD2,CASSSRGLAGGSYEQYF,TGTGCCAGCAGCTCCCGTGGACTAGCGGGAGGTAGTTACGAGCAGTACTTC
TRBV4-2,TRBJ2-3,NA,CASSPRDGGPSVVRDTQYF,TGTGCCAGCAGCCCTCGGGACGGGGGGCCGTCAGTGGTACGCGATACGCAGTATTTT
TRBV4-3,TRBJ1-2,TRBD1,CASSRQGAVGYTF,TGCGCCAGCAGCCGACAGGGGGCAGTTGGCTACACCTTC
TRBV19,TRBJ1-5,TRBD1,CASRVRDRGQSQPQHF,TGTGCCAGTAGAGTCCGGGACAGGGGGCAGAGTCAGCCCCAGCATTTT
TRBV29-1,TRBJ1-2,TRBD1,CSVDQGAEGYTF,TGCAGCGTTGATCAGGGGGCCGAAGGCTACACCTTC
TRBV5-6,TRBJ2-7,NA,CASSLRGGSKLYEQYF,TGTGCCAGCAGCCTCCGTGGGGGGAGCAAACTGTACGAGCAGTACTTC